The next 21 T cell receptor beta chains were all read from a single sample in a study of shared clonotypes between healthy human individuals. Profiling relied on immunoSEQ multiplex PCR, and the TCRdb table lists in-frame clones only, not all of them. The table includes 2 million to 2.5 million clones, under 97% detected once. The sequencing sample was made of naive CD4+ T cells sorted from blood. This sample's subset: CD45RA+ positively selected. These receptor sequences come from a man aged 18 to 35 in good health.

The chain has TRBV2 and TRBJ1-2, with a weak D call TRBD1 (6 bases). Trimming left V 6 bases short and J 9 bases short, with 20 bases between. The CDR3 loop spans 14 amino acids. Germline V gene data show CDR1 as SNHLY and CDR2 as FYNNEI. This CDR3 is CASRSWTEPGSYTF. The CDR3 nucleotides read TGTGCCAGCAGATCATGGACAGAGCCGGGCAGCTACACCTTC.

The chain uses TRBV28 and TRBJ1-2; no firm D call. CDR3 size: 14 residues. Germline V lookup: CDR1 MDHEN, CDR2 SYDVKM. V dropped 2 bases and J dropped 0 bases, with 7 bases sitting between them. The CDR3 loop reads CASSLITANYGYTF. The CDR3 nucleotides are TGTGCCAGCAGTTTAATCACAGCTAACTATGGCTACACCTTC.

The chain is built from TRBV28 and TRBJ1-5; D remains unclear. Germline lookup yields CDR1 MDHEN and CDR2 SYDVKM. V was cut by 2 bases and J by 6 bases, with 5 bases left in between. The CDR3 consists of 12 residues. Written as DNA, the CDR3 is TGTGCCAGCAGTTTAATAGCTCAGCCCCAGCATTTT. Its translation is CASSLIAQPQHF.

The V and J genes are TRBV10-2 and TRBJ2-4; D remains unclear. V gave up 6 bases and J gave up 2 bases, with 11 bases separating them. The CDR3 runs to 14 residues. Germline V CDR1 and CDR2: WSHSY, SAAADI. The CDR3 loop is CASSQASSKNIQYF. The CDR3 nucleotides are TGCGCCAGCAGCCAAGCATCGTCCAAAAACATTCAGTACTTC.

V and J are TRBV7-9 and TRBJ1-6; D remains ambiguous. Germline CDR1 reads SEHNR; CDR2 reads FQNEAQ (reference sequence). With 5 bases removed from V and 7 bases from J, the gap between germline ends came to 3 bases. The CDR3 has 11 residues. This CDR3 is CASSANSPLHF. The CDR3 DNA follows: TGTGCCAGCAGCGCCAATTCACCCCTCCACTTT.

The chain combines TRBV30 with TRBJ1-5, with 8 bases aligning to TRBD1. Germline V gene lookup returns CDR1 GTSNPN and CDR2 SVGIG (reference sequence). V was pared by 5 bases and J by 8 bases, with 8 bases of the junction left unmatched. CDR3 length: 13 amino acids. The CDR3 loop reads CAWGAGQEKPQHF. The CDR3 bases are TGTGCCTGGGGGGCGGGACAGGAGAAGCCCCAGCATTTT. The variable domain in full, with the rest retrieved from reference TRBV30 and TRBJ1-5, is SQTIHQWPATLVQPVGSPLSLECTVEGTSNPNLYWYRQAAGRGLQLLFYSVGIGQISSEVPQNLSASRPQDRQFILSSKKLLLSDSGFYLCAWGAGQEKPQHFGDGTRLSIL.

The chain joins TRBV29-1 to TRBJ2-4; 7 positions match TRBD2. This CDR3 has 14 amino acids. V gave up 7 bases and J gave up 9 bases; unmatched junction bases: 15. Germline CDR1 SQVTM, CDR2 ANQGSEA. CDR3 amino acids: CSALGGEGISIQYF. CDR3 nucleotides: TGCAGCGCACTAGGAGGGGAGGGCATTAGCATTCAGTACTTC.

This CDR3 reads CAIKKTGQDTDTQYF. The CDR3 nucleotides read TGTGCCATCAAAAAGACCGGACAAGACACAGATACGCAGTATTTT. The chain employs TRBV10-3 and TRBJ2-3; TRBD1 might be the D (5 bases). The CDR3 spans 15 residues. V gave up 7 bases and J gave up 2 bases, with 16 bases separating them. Germline V gene lookup returns CDR1 ENHRY and CDR2 SYGVKD.

The J gene is TRBJ1-5, the V gene TRBV23-1, with D possibly matching TRBD1 (5 bases). TRBV23-1 is an ORF, with its function uncertain. V was clipped by 0 bases and J by 6 bases, with 9 bases between them. The CDR3 spans 14 residues. Here the CDR3 reads CASSQSQGVQPQHF. The CDR3 nucleotides are TGCGCCAGCAGTCAATCGCAGGGAGTTCAGCCCCAGCATTTT.

J is TRBJ2-7 and V is TRBV7-2, with D unclear. This CDR3 has 13 amino acids. The V gene lost 2 bases and the J gene lost 3 bases, with 8 bases spanning the gap. Germline V gives CDR1 SGHTA, CDR2 FQGNSA. CDR3 DNA sequence: TGTGCCAGCAGCTTATCCCCCCTCTACGAGCAGTACTTC. It translates to CASSLSPLYEQYF.

This chain links TRBV9 with TRBJ2-7; D unresolved. This CDR3 spans 14 amino acids. Germline assignment: CDR1 SGDLS and CDR2 YYNGEE. Trimming removed 0 bases from V and 0 bases from J, with 7 bases in between. Here the CDR3 reads CASSVGVNSYEQYF. As DNA, the CDR3 is TGTGCCAGCAGCGTAGGTGTCAACTCCTACGAGCAGTACTTC.

Comment on this clone: The same CDR3 also results from other DNA sequences found in this sample. CDR3 sequence reads: CASSAGLAGVETQYF. For the CDR3, the DNA is TGTGCCAGTAGTGCCGGACTAGCGGGGGTAGAGACCCAGTACTTC. The gene calls are TRBV19 and TRBJ2-5, with 13 bases identical to TRBD2. J gave up 4 bases and V 5 bases, and 4 bases lay outside the gene matches. Germline CDR1 LNHDA, CDR2 SQIVND (reference sequence). This CDR3 region has 15 residues.

This clone was recorded once. CDR3 DNA sequence: TGTGCCAGCAGTGCCTCCGGGACAGGGCGAAATTCACCCCTCCACTTT. The encoded protein is CASSASGTGRNSPLHF. V is TRBV28 and J is TRBJ1-6; 9 bases map to TRBD1. The CDR3 has 16 residues. Germline V gene sequence: CDR1 MDHEN, CDR2 SYDVKM. V was clipped by 5 bases and J by 7 bases; unmatched bases: 9.

On this clone itself: Other DNA variants within this sample encode the same CDR3. The rearrangement uses TRBV5-1 and TRBJ2-5, with D tentatively TRBD1 (6 bases). Trimming took off 0 bases at V and 1 base at J, with 7 bases between the two ends. This CDR3 contains 14 residues. CDR1 is SGHRS, CDR2 YFSETQ, per germline. CDR3 region: CASSLGQAQETQYF. The DNA for the CDR3 is TGCGCCAGCAGCTTGGGACAGGCCCAAGAGACCCAGTACTTC.

On this clone itself: The germline gene is not matched at one end of the junction; a read error may be the cause. Other DNA variants within this sample encode the same CDR3. The chain's CDR3 is CSVETIQLGEQFF. The DNA of the CDR3 is TGCAGTGTTGAGACGATCCAGCTTGGTGAGCAGTTCTTC. The chain joins TRBV29-1 to TRBJ2-1; D is unresolved. Germline lookup yields CDR1 SQVTM and CDR2 ANQGSEA. This CDR3 is built from 13 residues.

J is TRBJ2-7 and V is TRBV7-2; D not certain. There are 13 residues in the CDR3. The V gene lost 5 bases and the J gene lost 4 bases, with 12 bases spanning the gap. Per the germline V gene, CDR1 is SGHTA and CDR2 is FQGNSA. Here the CDR3 reads CASSHTVGYEQYF. CDR3 nucleotides: TGTGCCAGCAGCCATACAGTGGGTTACGAGCAGTACTTC.

This chain joins TRBV28 and TRBJ1-5; tentatively, D is TRBD1 (5 bases). The CDR3 consists of 17 residues. From germline, CDR1 is MDHEN and CDR2 SYDVKM. V was pared by 7 bases and J by 0 bases, with 19 bases between. CDR3 DNA: TGTGCCAGCACCACGCTTAGTAGGGGATATAGCAATCAGCCCCAGCATTTT. Its protein product is CASTTLSRGYSNQPQHF. Complete variable domain (other parts from reference TRBV28 and TRBJ1-5): DVKVTQSSRYLVKRTGEKVFLECVQDMDHENMFWYRQDPGLGLRLIYFSYDVKMKEKGDIPEGYSVSREKKERFSLILESASTNQTSMYLCASTTLSRGYSNQPQHFGDGTRLSIL.

The chain is built from TRBV30 and TRBJ2-1; 8 positions agree with TRBD1. The germline CDR1 and CDR2 sequences are GTSNPN and SVGIG (reference sequence). This CDR3 has 15 residues. Trimming took 1 base from V and 6 from J; bases not matched to a gene: 8. CDR3 DNA sequence: TGTGCCTGGAGTGAGGGGCAGGGGGCCAGCAATGAGCAGTTCTTC. This translates into CAWSEGQGASNEQFF.

The chain employs TRBV6-6 and TRBJ1-4; 8 bases map to TRBD1. V lost 5 bases, J lost 5 bases, and 7 bases stayed unmatched. CDR3 length equals 15 residues. Germline loops: CDR1 MNHNY, CDR2 SVGAGI (reference sequence). CDR3 residues: CASSHVGQENEKLFF. CDR3 coding DNA: TGTGCCAGCAGTCACGTGGGACAGGAAAATGAAAAACTGTTTTTT.

This rearrangement joins TRBV6-4 to TRBJ2-1; TRBD1 matches 9 bases. This CDR3 spans 15 amino acids. Unmatched junction bases numbered 8, after V lost 6 bases and J lost 5 bases. Germline CDR1 is MRHNA and CDR2 is SNTAGT. CDR3 sequence: CASSDQDRGHNEQFF. CDR3 nucleotide sequence: TGTGCCAGCAGCGATCAGGACAGGGGACACAATGAGCAGTTCTTC.

This chain uses TRBV2 with TRBJ1-2; 10 positions agree with TRBD1. The J segment lost 4 bases and the V segment lost 5 bases, leaving 4 bases of the junction unmatched. This CDR3 is built from 14 residues. Per the germline V gene, CDR1 is SNHLY and CDR2 is FYNNEI. CDR3 loop: CASSPGTGVYGYTF. CDR3 nucleotides: TGTGCCAGCAGTCCCGGGACAGGGGTCTATGGCTACACCTTC.